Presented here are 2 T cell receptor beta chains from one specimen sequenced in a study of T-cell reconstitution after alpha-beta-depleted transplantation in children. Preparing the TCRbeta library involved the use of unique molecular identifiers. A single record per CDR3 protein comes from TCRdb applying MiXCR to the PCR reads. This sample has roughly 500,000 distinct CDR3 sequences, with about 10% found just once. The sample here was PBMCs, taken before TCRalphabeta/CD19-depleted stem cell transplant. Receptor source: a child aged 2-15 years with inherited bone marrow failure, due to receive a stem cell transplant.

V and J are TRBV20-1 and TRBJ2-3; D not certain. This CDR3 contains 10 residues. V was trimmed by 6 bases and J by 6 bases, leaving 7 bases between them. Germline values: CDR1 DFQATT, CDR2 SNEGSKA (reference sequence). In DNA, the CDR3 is TGCAGTGCCCTCTTTGATACGCAGTATTTT. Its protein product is CSALFDTQYF.

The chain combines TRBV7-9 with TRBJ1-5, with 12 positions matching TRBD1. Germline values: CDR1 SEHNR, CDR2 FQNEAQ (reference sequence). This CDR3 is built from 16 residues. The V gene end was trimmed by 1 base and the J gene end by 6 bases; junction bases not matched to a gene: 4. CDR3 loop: CASSLGGTGGGQPQHF. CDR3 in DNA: TGTGCCAGCAGCTTAGGAGGGACAGGGGGCGGTCAGCCCCAGCATTTT.